Sequencing of this T cell receptor (beta chain) was carried out in a study of blood T cell repertoires in COVID-19. Whole-study context: Samples taken during acute and convalescent COVID-19 were collected in the United States, Italy and Spain.

Seattle researchers signed up patients amid active infection and tracked them longitudinally. The CDR3 covers 14 residues. Germline lookup yields CDR1 SEHNR and CDR2 FQNEAQ (reference sequence). V was shortened by 9 bases and J by 5 bases, with 18 bases between the two germline ends. As handled by the study authors: Estimated nucleated cell counts came from reference gene primer amplification. Sequencing used immunoSEQ multiplex PCR; TCRdb keeps in-frame clones, though not all of them. That table gives V, J and clone size, and the DNA gave D and trimming. The sample yields roughly 460,000 clones, approximately 90% seen once.

This clonotype originated in a man younger than 35 with COVID-19, enrolled during active disease. J is TRBJ2-3 and V is TRBV7-9, with D maybe TRBD2 (6 bases). Sample: peripheral blood. The CDR3 DNA follows: TGTGCCAGTGGGACTTCTCGGCGGTTAGATACGCAGTATTTT. Translation: CASGTSRRLDTQYF.